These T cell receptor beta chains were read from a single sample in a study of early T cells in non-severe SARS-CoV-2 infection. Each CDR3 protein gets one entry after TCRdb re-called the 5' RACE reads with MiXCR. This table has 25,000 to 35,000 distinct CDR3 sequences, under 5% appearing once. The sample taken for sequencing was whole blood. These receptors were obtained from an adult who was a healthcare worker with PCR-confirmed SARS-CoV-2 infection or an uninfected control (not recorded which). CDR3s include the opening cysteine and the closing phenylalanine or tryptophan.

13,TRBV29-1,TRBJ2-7,CSVDAGGRYEQYF
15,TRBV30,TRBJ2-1,CAWSVGREGLYEQFF
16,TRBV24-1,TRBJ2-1,CATSDSGQGAGNEQFF
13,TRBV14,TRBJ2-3,CASSHSIRSTQYF
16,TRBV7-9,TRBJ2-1,CASSPERGEHLNEQFF
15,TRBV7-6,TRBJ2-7,CASSPPGDVAYEQYF
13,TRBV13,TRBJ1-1,CASSLYEVTEAFF
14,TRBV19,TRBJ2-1,CASSIGGLGHEQFF
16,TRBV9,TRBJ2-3,CASSSRGSGGPDTQYF
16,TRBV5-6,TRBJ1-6,CASSFGRGPNNSPLHF
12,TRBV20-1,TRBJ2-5,CSASFTKETQYF
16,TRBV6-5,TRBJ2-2,CASWRGGTTNTGELFF
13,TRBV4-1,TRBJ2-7,CASSPSPGGEQYF
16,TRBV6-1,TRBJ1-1,CASSPSPGTGGTEAFF